This T cell receptor (beta chain) was sequenced for a study of shared clonotypes between healthy human individuals. Study-wide background: Each donor's CD8 memory used one plate, CD8 naive two, each CD4 subset three.

Profiled with immunoSEQ multiplex PCR; TCRdb holds only in-frame clones, not every one. The sample has some 2.4 million clones, more than 85% seen once; the top ten hold around 0.4%. As regards this clone: Its antigen is unknown.

General study points: Sorted-subset samples were not fully sequenced, rarefaction indicated.

Adult donors, all healthy and HIV-negative, had no recent acute infections or vaccinations. The CDR3 has 15 amino acids. Trimming removed 4 bases at V and 4 bases at J, with 16 bases between. Per the germline V gene, CDR1 is WNHNN and CDR2 is SYGVQD (reference sequence). Sequenced: naive CD4+ T cells from PBMCs. Stated subset: CD45RA+ positively selected. J is TRBJ2-5 and V is TRBV10-1, with D tentatively TRBD1 or TRBD2 (5 bases each). This TCR came from a man aged 18 to 30 in good health. Some clones in this sample may be carry-over from other donors' samples. For the CDR3, the DNA is TGCGCCAGCAGTGGGGACCTTCTCCCGGGAGAGACCCAGTACTTC. Its translation: CASSGDLLPGETQYF.